What follows are 20 T cell receptor beta chains derived from one specimen sequenced in a study of blood T cell repertoires in COVID-19. Only in-frame clones appear in the TCRdb table, and some are missing; sequencing was by immunoSEQ multiplex PCR. The table has roughly 180,000 clones, around 77% seen once. Input material: peripheral blood. These receptors all stem from a man aged 55 to 70 with active or convalescent COVID-19.

This chain links TRBV2 with TRBJ2-7; no reliable D call. The CDR3 is made up of 15 amino acids. Germline V gene data show CDR1 as SNHLY and CDR2 as FYNNEI. V gave up 5 bases and J gave up 0 bases, with 14 bases separating them. In DNA, the CDR3 is TGTGCCAGCAGTTACAGTTCCCTTCTCTCCTACGAGCAGTACTTC. Residues: CASSYSSLLSYEQYF.

In DNA, the CDR3 is TGTGCCAGCAGTGGGAGTAGCGGCCAAGCGGCTGAGACCCAGTACTTC. Its protein product is CASSGSSGQAAETQYF. The V call is TRBV2, the J call TRBJ2-5; a weak D match, TRBD2 (6 bases). This CDR3 spans 16 amino acids. Per the germline V gene, CDR1 is SNHLY and CDR2 is FYNNEI. V lost 4 bases to trimming and J lost 5 bases, with 20 bases between them.

The V gene is TRBV7-3, the J gene TRBJ2-5; D might be TRBD2 (6 bases). The CDR3 has 17 amino acids. CDR1 and CDR2 from the germline V gene are SGHTA and FQGTGA. Trimming cost V 2 bases and J 4 bases, with 20 bases left between them. CDR3 nucleotides: TGTGCCAGCAGCTTAGGGGGAGGATTAGGGAGCAGAGAGACCCAGTACTTC. Encoded protein: CASSLGGGLGSRETQYF.

The chain combines TRBV6-5 with TRBJ1-1, with D uncertain. The V gene's germline CDR1 is MNHEY and CDR2 SVGAGI. The CDR3 runs to 14 residues. V shed 2 bases and J shed 3 bases, with 10 bases lying between them. The CDR3 DNA follows: TGTGCCAGCAGTTACGTGGAGGGAGACACTGAAGCTTTCTTT. Encoded protein: CASSYVEGDTEAFF.

The rearrangement uses TRBV3-1 (or the pseudogene TRBV3-2) and TRBJ1-4; D is perhaps TRBD1 (5 bases). CDR1 is LGHDT, CDR2 YNNKEL, per germline (reference sequence). V lost 5 bases and J 4 bases, leaving 14 bases between the germline ends. CDR3 length: 15 amino acids. The CDR3 sequence is CASSLAAGINEKLFF. CDR3 DNA: TGTGCCAGCAGCTTGGCGGCAGGGATTAATGAAAAACTGTTTTTT.

This chain links TRBV7-9 with TRBJ1-2; no clear D gene. The CDR3 extends over 14 amino acids. V was cut by 0 bases and J by 5 bases, with 10 bases left in between. Germline V gene lookup returns CDR1 SEHNR and CDR2 FQNEAQ (reference sequence). DNA for the CDR3: TGTGCCAGCAGCTTAGCGGCAGCTAGGTATGGCTACACCTTC. The encoded protein is CASSLAAARYGYTF.

This rearrangement joins TRBV7-9 to TRBJ2-5, with 7 positions matching TRBD1. Germline V gene sequence: CDR1 SEHNR, CDR2 FQNEAQ (reference sequence). This CDR3 is 15 amino acids long. The J segment lost 2 bases and the V segment lost 3 bases, leaving 6 bases of the junction unmatched. The CDR3 spells CASSFPGTVQETQYF. In DNA form, the CDR3 reads TGTGCCAGCAGCTTTCCAGGGACAGTTCAAGAGACCCAGTACTTC.

This clone has just one count. The gene calls are TRBV4-1 and TRBJ2-3; TRBD2 aligns across 7 bases. Germline values: CDR1 MGHRA, CDR2 YSYEKL. This CDR3 contains 16 residues. The trim removed 8 bases at V and 4 bases at J, leaving 15 bases unmatched. The CDR3 protein is CASLRVPGGHADTQYF. CDR3 nucleotide sequence: TGCGCCAGCCTGAGGGTACCGGGAGGTCACGCAGATACGCAGTATTTT.

This clone was observed once. The CDR3 DNA is TGTGCCAGCAGCCGAAATGGAGCTTACAATGAGCAGTTCTTC. Residues: CASSRNGAYNEQFF. V gene TRBV28 combines with J gene TRBJ2-1; the D is unclear. Germline loops: CDR1 MDHEN, CDR2 SYDVKM. Trimming stripped 6 bases from V and 4 bases from J, with 13 bases between. CDR3 size: 14 residues.

A single count supports this clone. The rearrangement joins TRBV19 to TRBJ1-1, with 12 bases matching TRBD1. This CDR3 spans 19 amino acids. Per germline, CDR1 LNHDA and CDR2 SQIVND (reference sequence). V lost 5 bases and J lost 6; bases outside the gene matches: 19. The CDR3 bases are TGTGCCAGTAGTGCCCCGGGACAGGGGGCCCTAGGAGATGGCTCTGAAGCTTTCTTT. It translates to CASSAPGQGALGDGSEAFF. Full variable domain (remainder filled in from reference TRBV19 and TRBJ1-1): DGGITQSPKYLFRKEGQNVTLSCEQNLNHDAMYWYRQDPGQGLRLIYYSQIVNDFQKGDIAEGYSVSREKKESFPLTVTSAQKNPTAFYLCASSAPGQGALGDGSEAFFGQGTRLTVV.

The chain couples TRBV15 to TRBJ2-5, with a possible D match to TRBD1 (6 bases). The CDR3 is 14 residues long. Germline CDR1 LNHNV, CDR2 YYDKDF (reference sequence). V was shortened by 1 base and J by 4 bases, with 10 bases between the two germline ends. As DNA, the CDR3 is TGTGCCACCAGCAGAGGGGGGCAGGGAGAGACCCAGTACTTC. It yields the protein CATSRGGQGETQYF.

This clone was seen a single time. The rearrangement joins TRBV12-3 or TRBV12-4 to TRBJ2-5; D perhaps matches TRBD2 (6 bases). The CDR3 has 12 residues. With 3 bases removed from V and 7 bases from J, the gap between germline ends came to 9 bases. CDR3 bases: TGTGCCAGCAGTTTGGGGGGTGGGACCCAGTACTTC. This codes for CASSLGGGTQYF.

This clone has only one observation. The chain couples TRBV11-2 to TRBJ1-1; maybe TRBD1 (6 bases). V lost 5 bases to trimming and J lost 7 bases, with 14 bases between them. Looked up from germline, CDR1 is SGHAT and CDR2 is FQNNGV. This CDR3 comprises 13 residues. The CDR3 loop reads CASSPGRGGEAFF. For the CDR3, the DNA is TGTGCCAGCAGCCCCGGCAGGGGCGGTGAAGCTTTCTTT.

The chain carries TRBV5-6 and TRBJ1-4; TRBD1 agrees at 11 bases. Trimming took 1 base from V and 8 from J; bases not matched to a gene: 7. This CDR3 spans 16 amino acids. The germline V gene encodes CDR1 SGHDT and CDR2 YYEEEE. The CDR3 DNA reads TGTGCCAGCAGCTTGATCGGGACAGGGGGGGACGAAAAACTGTTTTTT. As protein: CASSLIGTGGDEKLFF.

As DNA, the CDR3 is TGTGCCAGCAGCCCTATGCCGGGGTTGACCTACGAGCAGTACTTC. It encodes CASSPMPGLTYEQYF. This sequence joins TRBV7-3 and TRBJ2-7; D might be TRBD2 (5 bases). Germline loops: CDR1 SGHTA, CDR2 FQGTGA. V shed 5 bases and J shed 2 bases, with 16 bases lying between them. This CDR3 has 15 amino acids.

The gene calls are TRBV7-2 and TRBJ1-1, with D tentatively TRBD1 (6 bases). The germline V gene has CDR1 SGHTA and CDR2 FQGNSA. This CDR3 has 12 residues. The V and J ends lost 5 bases and 9 bases respectively, with 13 bases between them. As DNA, the CDR3 is TGTGCCAGCAGCCTATACAGGGATCAAGCTTTCTTT. Amino acids: CASSLYRDQAFF. Together with reference TRBV7-2 and TRBJ1-1, the CDR3 gives the full variable domain: GAGVSQSPSNKVTEKGKDVELRCDPISGHTALYWYRQSLGQGLEFLIYFQGNSAPDKSGLPSDRFSAERTGGSVSTLTIQRTQQEDSAVYLCASSLYRDQAFFGQGTRLTVV.

Only a few counts were recorded for this clone. The rearrangement joins TRBV6-2 or TRBV6-3 to TRBJ2-7; 7 bases are shared with TRBD2. With 6 bases clipped from V and 2 bases from J, the junction kept 7 bases outside the gene matches. Germline values: CDR1 MNHEY, CDR2 SVGEGT. The CDR3 contains 14 residues. The chain's CDR3 is CASSLDAGAYEQYF. The CDR3 DNA reads TGTGCCAGCAGCCTTGATGCGGGAGCCTACGAGCAGTACTTC.

J is TRBJ2-1 and V is TRBV7-8; D ambiguous. V was pared by 2 bases and J by 0 bases, with 11 bases between. The CDR3 covers 16 residues. Germline CDR1 is SGHVS and CDR2 is FQNEAQ. CDR3 nucleotides: TGTGCCAGCAGCTTATACCCCGATAGCTCCTACAATGAGCAGTTCTTC. Encoded protein: CASSLYPDSSYNEQFF.

The chain combines TRBV7-9 with TRBJ2-1; a possible D gene is TRBD2 (6 bases). V was cut by 5 bases and J by 0 bases, with 14 bases left in between. Germline V gives CDR1 SEHNR, CDR2 FQNEAQ (reference sequence). The CDR3 totals 16 residues. For the CDR3, the DNA is TGTGCCAGCAGCCCCCCGAGCGGGTCCTCCTACAATGAGCAGTTCTTC. This gives the protein CASSPPSGSSYNEQFF.

The chain has TRBV9 and TRBJ2-5; D ambiguous. Trimming removed 2 bases from V and 2 bases from J, with 7 bases in between. Germline V gene sequence: CDR1 SGDLS, CDR2 YYNGEE. This CDR3 has 13 residues. This CDR3 reads CASSVGRQETQYF. The DNA for the CDR3 is TGTGCCAGCAGCGTGGGCCGACAAGAGACCCAGTACTTC.